The T cell receptor beta chain described here comes from a study of neurological immune-mediated disorders. Study-level points and caveats: Among 34 multiple sclerosis patients, phylogenetic grouping put the repertoires of 18 into a single related-CDR3 cluster, a possible signature.

The germline V gene encodes CDR1 SGHRS and CDR2 YFSETQ. The CDR3 is made up of 15 amino acids. Trimming pared 1 base from V and 7 bases from J, leaving 17 bases between. This clonotype was seen many times. Antigen: not known. Via MiXCR, TCRdb re-called the 5' RACE reads, giving one row per CDR3 protein. This sample carries tens of thousands of distinct CDR3 sequences, about 2.5% of them seen once, and the ten largest clones take less than 2.5%. The chain combines TRBV5-1 with TRBJ1-1; D perhaps matches TRBD1 (5 bases). The sample was PBMCs. The TCR comes from a man aged 50-59 years with multiple sclerosis. The CDR3 loop reads CASSLKAGRDSEAFF. CDR3 nucleotides: TGCGCCAGCAGCTTGAAGGCAGGGAGGGATAGTGAAGCTTTCTTT.